A selection of T cell receptor beta chains follows, all from one sample in a study of OX40 agonist ivuxolimab in advanced cancers. TCRdb's copy holds only in-frame clones and misses some; the assay was immunoSEQ multiplex PCR. The sample includes under 95,000 clones, approximately 88% of them seen just once. The sample was CD4+ or CD8+ T cells sorted from blood, taken in a trial of the OX40 agonist ivuxolimab. These receptors were collected from an adult with an advanced solid tumor such as melanoma, head and neck, liver or kidney cancer. CDR3s include the opening cysteine and the closing phenylalanine or tryptophan. Fields, in order: J gene, clone size, V gene, D gene, CDR3 length, CDR3 protein, CDR3 DNA. A D gene is named only where the DNA matches it firmly. For some rows the clone size is stated as once, few or many, or as a class when expanded; others skip it.

J: TRBJ1-6
size: .
V: TRBV30
D: .
length: 13
CDR3: CAWPQGSNSPLHF
DNA: TGTGCCTGGCCCCAAGGGTCTAATTCACCCCTCCACTTT

J: TRBJ1-6
size: .
V: TRBV11-2
D: .
length: 15
CDR3: CASSLRAGAASPLHF
DNA: TGTGCCAGCAGCTTAAGGGCAGGAGCTGCGTCACCCCTCCACTTT

J: TRBJ2-2
size: few
V: TRBV5-8
D: .
length: 13
CDR3: CASVLITGGELFF
DNA: TGTGCCAGCGTCCTGATCACGGGCGGGGAGCTGTTTTTT

J: TRBJ1-1
size: .
V: TRBV7-9
D: TRBD1
length: 14
CDR3: CASSPGQGVGEAFF
DNA: TGTGCCAGCAGTCCCGGACAGGGGGTGGGTGAAGCTTTCTTT

J: TRBJ1-5
size: .
V: TRBV18
D: .
length: 16
CDR3: CASSPHQALANQPQHF
DNA: TGTGCCAGCTCACCACACCAGGCCCTAGCAAATCAGCCCCAGCATTTT

J: TRBJ2-6
size: .
V: TRBV5-1
D: .
length: 16
CDR3: CASSSTSGVGANVLTF
DNA: TGCGCCAGCAGCTCTACATCAGGGGTCGGGGCCAACGTCCTGACTTTC

J: TRBJ1-1
size: few
V: TRBV2
D: TRBD1
length: 13
CDR3: CASKGQGRPEAFF
DNA: TGTGCCAGCAAGGGACAGGGGAGGCCTGAAGCTTTCTTT

J: TRBJ1-1
size: few
V: TRBV2
D: .
length: 15
CDR3: CASSEAGGALTEAFF
DNA: TGTGCCAGCAGTGAAGCGGGAGGGGCGTTGACTGAAGCTTTCTTT

J: TRBJ2-2
size: .
V: TRBV6-6
D: .
length: 14
CDR3: CAIKRDGNTGELFF
DNA: TGTGCCATCAAACGGGACGGTAACACCGGGGAGCTGTTTTTT

J: TRBJ2-2
size: .
V: TRBV4-3
D: .
length: 16
CDR3: CASSHSGQFQTGELFF
DNA: TGCGCCAGCAGCCACAGTGGACAGTTCCAAACCGGGGAGCTGTTTTTT

J: TRBJ1-3
size: once
V: TRBV9
D: .
length: 15
CDR3: CASSVEGGAGNTIYF
DNA: TGTGCCAGCAGCGTAGAAGGGGGGGCTGGAAACACCATATATTTT

J: TRBJ1-6
size: .
V: TRBV7-9
D: .
length: 14
CDR3: CASSLARGWSPLHF
DNA: TGTGCCAGCAGCTTAGCGCGGGGCTGGTCACCCCTCCACTTT